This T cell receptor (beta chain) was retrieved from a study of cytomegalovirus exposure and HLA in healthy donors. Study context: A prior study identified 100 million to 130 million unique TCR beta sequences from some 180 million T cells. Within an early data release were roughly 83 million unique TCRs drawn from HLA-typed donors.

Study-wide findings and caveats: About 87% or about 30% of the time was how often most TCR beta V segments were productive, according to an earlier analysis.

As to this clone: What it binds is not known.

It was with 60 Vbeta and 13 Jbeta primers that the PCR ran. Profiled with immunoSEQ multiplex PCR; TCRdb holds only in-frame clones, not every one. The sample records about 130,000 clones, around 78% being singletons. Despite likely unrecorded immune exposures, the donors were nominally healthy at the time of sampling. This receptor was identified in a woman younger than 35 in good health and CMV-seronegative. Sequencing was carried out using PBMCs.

CDR3 loop: CASSHLRSSYNEQFF. As DNA, the CDR3 is TGTGCCAGCAGCCACCTCCGGAGCTCCTACAATGAGCAGTTCTTC. The J gene is TRBJ2-1, the V gene TRBV4-2, with D uncertain. The germline V gene has CDR1 LGHNA and CDR2 YNFKEQ. The CDR3 totals 15 residues. The V end was cut by 3 bases, the J end by 0 bases, with 9 bases between.